The 15 T cell receptor beta chains below all came from one sample that was sequenced in a study of cytomegalovirus exposure and HLA in healthy donors. The PCR had 60 Vbeta and 13 Jbeta primers. TCRdb's table, derived via immunoSEQ multiplex PCR, lists solely in-frame clones and lacks some. The sample contains 100,000 or so clones, approximately 76% of which appear only once. The sample was PBMCs. The receptors stem from a man aged 35 to 55 in good health and CMV-seronegative.

This clone was seen only once. The rearrangement uses TRBV28 and TRBJ2-1; 7 nucleotides align to TRBD1. Per the germline V gene, CDR1 is MDHEN and CDR2 is SYDVKM. This CDR3 has 14 residues. After removal of 10 bases from V and 0 bases from J, the junction contained 6 bases not matched to a gene. CDR3 coding DNA: TGTGCCACCGGGACAGCAAGCTCCTACAATGAGCAGTTCTTC. Protein product: CATGTASSYNEQFF.

The chain uses TRBV9 and TRBJ1-1; 8 bases align to TRBD1. The germline gives CDR1 SGDLS, CDR2 YYNGEE. The CDR3 has 14 residues. The V segment lost 4 bases and the J segment 6 bases; nucleotides outside the gene matches: 8. The CDR3 nucleotides read TGTGCCAGCAGCACAGGGGGGGCTAACCCTGAAGCTTTCTTT. Residues: CASSTGGANPEAFF. Based on the CDR3 plus reference TRBV9 and TRBJ1-1, the full variable domain is DSGVTQTPKHLITATGQRVTLRCSPRSGDLSVYWYQQSLDQGLQFLIQYYNGEERAKGNILERFSAQQFPDLHSELNLSSLELGDSALYFCASSTGGANPEAFFGQGTRLTVV.

The chain links TRBV27 to TRBJ2-3; the match to TRBD2 covers 14 bases. The CDR3 has 17 residues. CDR1 and CDR2 (germline): MNHEY, SMNVEV (reference sequence). The trim removed 5 bases at V and 2 bases at J, leaving 6 bases unmatched. CDR3 region: CASSRTSGGTYTDTQYF. CDR3 DNA: TGTGCCAGCAGTCGGACTAGCGGGGGGACATACACAGATACGCAGTATTTT.

In its sample, this clone was seen a few times. The V and J genes are TRBV5-1 and TRBJ1-6; TRBD1 is a possible D gene (5 bases). The germline CDR1 and CDR2 sequences are SGHRS and YFSETQ. This CDR3 has 16 amino acids. The V end lost 0 bases, the J end lost 5 bases, and 12 bases lay between the germline ends. In nucleotides, the CDR3 is TGCGCCAGCAGCTTGGTTCAGGGCTCGGATAATTCACCCCTCCACTTT. Protein product: CASSLVQGSDNSPLHF.

The genes are TRBV2 and TRBJ2-5; 7 bases map to TRBD1. The V and J ends lost 10 bases and 2 bases, in that order; junction bases with no gene match: 7. Per the germline V gene, CDR1 is SNHLY and CDR2 is FYNNEI. CDR3 length: 13 residues. DNA of the CDR3: TGTGCCACATCACAGGGGACACAAGAGACCCAGTACTTC. Encoded protein: CATSQGTQETQYF. The full variable domain, with the rest looked up from reference TRBV2 and TRBJ2-5, is EPEVTQTPSHQVTQMGQEVILRCVPISNHLYFYWYRQILGQKVEFLVSFYNNEISEKSEIFDDQFSVERPDGSNFTLKIRSTKLEDSAMYFCATSQGTQETQYFGPGTRLLVL.

The V gene is TRBV6-1, the J gene TRBJ1-1; 9 bases line up with TRBD1. V lost 7 bases and J lost 3; bases outside the gene matches: 6. The germline CDR1 and CDR2 sequences are MNHNS and SASEGT. CDR3 size: 14 residues. CDR3 nucleotides: TGTGCCAGCAACTCCGGGACAGGGCACACTGAAGCTTTCTTT. Its protein is CASNSGTGHTEAFF.

In the case of this clone: In the same sample, other DNA sequences code for this CDR3. CDR3 in amino acids: CASSLGQGNYGYTF. DNA of the CDR3: TGCGCCAGCAGCTTGGGTCAGGGAAACTATGGCTACACCTTC. The chain carries TRBV5-1 and TRBJ1-2, with D possibly TRBD1 on 5 matching bases. V was clipped by 0 bases and J by 2 bases, with 8 bases between them. Per germline, CDR1 SGHRS and CDR2 YFSETQ. This CDR3 has 14 residues.

V and J are TRBV27 and TRBJ1-2, with TRBD1 as a possible D gene (5 bases). The germline gives CDR1 MNHEY, CDR2 SMNVEV (reference sequence). The CDR3 has 14 residues. The germline V and J ends were trimmed by 5 bases and 2 bases, with 12 bases remaining between them. In nucleotides, the CDR3 is TGTGCCAGCAGTCGGGGGGGAACCAACTATGGCTACACCTTC. It translates to CASSRGGTNYGYTF.

The chain combines TRBV6-4 with TRBJ1-1, with 10 bases that match TRBD1. The J segment lost 3 bases and the V segment lost 4 bases, leaving 5 bases of the junction unmatched. The CDR3 totals 15 residues. In germline, CDR1 is MRHNA, CDR2 SNTAGT. The CDR3 reads CASSGGTGAHTEAFF. CDR3 nucleotide sequence: TGTGCCAGCAGTGGGGGGACAGGGGCCCACACTGAAGCTTTCTTT.

The gene calls are TRBV28 and TRBJ2-7; 10 nucleotides line up with TRBD1. Trimming removed 4 bases from V and 2 bases from J; junction bases left unmatched: 5. The CDR3 spans 15 residues. Germline V gene sequence: CDR1 MDHEN, CDR2 SYDVKM. The CDR3 bases are TGTGCCAGCAGTTCTCAGGGACAGGGGACCTACGAGCAGTACGTC. It is translated as CASSSQGQGTYEQYV.

This clone was counted between two and nine times. The V gene is TRBV2, the J gene TRBJ1-1, with D unresolved. Germline V lookup: CDR1 SNHLY, CDR2 FYNNEI. The CDR3 spans 14 residues. V was clipped by 7 bases and J by 4 bases, with 16 bases between them. DNA for the CDR3: TGTGCCAGCAATCAGGACCGACGGGGCACTGAAGCTTTCTTT. Its translation: CASNQDRRGTEAFF.

Concerning this clone itself: The same CDR3 arises from other DNA sequences in this sample as well. J is TRBJ1-4 and V is TRBV5-4, with TRBD1 matching over 9 bases. This CDR3 spans 15 amino acids. The V gene end was trimmed by 0 bases and the J gene end by 8 bases; junction bases not matched to a gene: 5. Per germline, CDR1 SGHNT and CDR2 YYREEE (reference sequence). The CDR3 loop is CASSLGDRGGEKLFF. The CDR3 nucleotides are TGTGCCAGCAGCTTGGGAGACAGGGGGGGCGAAAAACTGTTTTTT.

The chain has TRBV4-1 and TRBJ2-6; a weak D match, TRBD1 (5 bases). The CDR3 has 17 residues. Trimming left V 0 bases short and J 1 base short, with 10 bases between. Germline V gene sequence: CDR1 MGHRA, CDR2 YSYEKL. CDR3 bases: TGCGCCAGCAGCCAAGAACTCAGGGTGTCTGGGGCCAACGTCCTGACTTTC. This gives the protein CASSQELRVSGANVLTF.

J is TRBJ1-6 and V is TRBV7-8, with D maybe TRBD1 (5 bases). The CDR3 has 15 amino acids. CDR1 is SGHVS and CDR2 is FQNEAQ in the germline V gene. Trimming removed 5 bases at V and 5 bases at J, with 13 bases between. CDR3 in DNA: TGTGCCAGCAGCCCCCTTGGGGCCCATAATTCACCCCTCCACTTT. It encodes CASSPLGAHNSPLHF.

The V and J genes are TRBV2 and TRBJ1-1, with D possibly being TRBD1 (6 bases). Germline loops: CDR1 SNHLY, CDR2 FYNNEI. V was shortened by 7 bases and J by 0 bases, with 9 bases between the two germline ends. The CDR3 sequence is 13 residues long. CDR3 region: CASTQGMNTEAFF. Here the CDR3 DNA reads TGTGCCAGCACGCAGGGGATGAACACTGAAGCTTTCTTT. The full variable domain, its missing parts supplied by reference TRBV2 and TRBJ1-1, is EPEVTQTPSHQVTQMGQEVILRCVPISNHLYFYWYRQILGQKVEFLVSFYNNEISEKSEIFDDQFSVERPDGSNFTLKIRSTKLEDSAMYFCASTQGMNTEAFFGQGTRLTVV.